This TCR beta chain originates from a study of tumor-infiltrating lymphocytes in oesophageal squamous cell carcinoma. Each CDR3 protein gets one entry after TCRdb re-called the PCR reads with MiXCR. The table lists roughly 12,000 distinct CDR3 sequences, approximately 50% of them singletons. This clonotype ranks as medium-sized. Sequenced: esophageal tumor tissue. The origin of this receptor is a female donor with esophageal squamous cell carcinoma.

The CDR3 sequence: CASSEDPGASWAETQYF. The CDR3, as DNA: TGTGCCAGCAGTGAGGACCCGGGGGCATCCTGGGCGGAGACCCAGTACTTC. This chain joins TRBV6-1 and TRBJ2-5; either TRBD1 or TRBD2 may fit D (6 bases each). The CDR3 sequence is 17 residues long. The germline V gene encodes CDR1 MNHNS and CDR2 SASEGT. Trimming stripped 3 bases from V and 5 bases from J, with 22 bases between.